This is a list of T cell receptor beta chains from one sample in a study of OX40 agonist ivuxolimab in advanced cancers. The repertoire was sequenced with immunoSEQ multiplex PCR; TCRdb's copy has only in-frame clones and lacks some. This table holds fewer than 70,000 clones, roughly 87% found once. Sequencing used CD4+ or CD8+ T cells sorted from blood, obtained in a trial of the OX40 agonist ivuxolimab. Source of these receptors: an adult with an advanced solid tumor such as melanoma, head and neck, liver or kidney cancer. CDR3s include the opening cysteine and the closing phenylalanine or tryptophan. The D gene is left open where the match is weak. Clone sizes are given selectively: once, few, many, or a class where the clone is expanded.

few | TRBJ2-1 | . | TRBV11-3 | CASSLDRDLGSFF | TGTGCCAGCAGCTTAGATCGGGACTTGGGTTCGTTCTTC
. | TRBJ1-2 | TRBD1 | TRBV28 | CASSLGGGAGYGYTF | TGTGCCAGCAGTTTAGGAGGGGGCGCAGGTTATGGCTACACCTTC
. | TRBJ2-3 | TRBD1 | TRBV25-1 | CASSPFYPGGSTDTQYF | TGTGCCAGCAGCCCGTTCTATCCAGGGGGATCCACAGATACGCAGTATTTT
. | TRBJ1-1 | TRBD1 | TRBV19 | CASSKPGTENTEAFF | TGTGCCAGTAGTAAACCGGGGACAGAGAACACTGAAGCTTTCTTT
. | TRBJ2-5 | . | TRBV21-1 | CAKQGSQTQYF | TGTGCCAAACAGGGTAGCCAGACCCAGTACTTC
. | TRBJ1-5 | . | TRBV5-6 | CASSRTGFNQPQHF | TGTGCCAGCAGCCGCACAGGTTTCAATCAGCCCCAGCATTTT
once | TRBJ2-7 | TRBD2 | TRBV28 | CASSLYRTREQYF | TGTGCCAGCAGTTTATACCGGACTAGAGAGCAGTACTTC
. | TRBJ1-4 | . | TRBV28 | CASSPQSEKLFF | TGTGCCAGCAGCCCCCAATCTGAAAAACTGTTTTTT
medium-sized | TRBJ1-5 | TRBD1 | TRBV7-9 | CASSFGQGGQPQHF | TGTGCCAGCAGCTTCGGACAGGGAGGTCAGCCCCAGCATTTT
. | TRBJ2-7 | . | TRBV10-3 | CAISPRGGASSYEQYF | TGTGCCATCAGTCCTAGGGGGGGAGCTAGCTCCTACGAGCAGTACTTC
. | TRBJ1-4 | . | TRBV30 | CAWSVGGTSRMFF | TGTGCCTGGAGTGTAGGCGGGACATCCCGGATGTTTTTT
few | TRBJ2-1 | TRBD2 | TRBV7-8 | CASSLTSGRYNEQFF | TGTGCCAGCAGCTTGACTAGCGGGAGATACAATGAGCAGTTCTTC
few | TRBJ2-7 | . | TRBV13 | CASSFHLYEQYF | TGTGCCAGCAGCTTCCACCTCTACGAGCAGTACTTC
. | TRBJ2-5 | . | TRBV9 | CASSASRTFQETQYF | TGTGCCAGCAGCGCCTCTAGGACATTCCAAGAGACCCAGTACTTC
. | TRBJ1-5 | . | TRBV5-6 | CASSRREGNQPQHF | TGTGCCAGCAGCCGCCGGGAGGGCAATCAGCCCCAGCATTTT
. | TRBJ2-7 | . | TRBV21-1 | CASSERWPCEQYF | TGTGCCAGCAGTGAACGCTGGCCCTGCGAGCAGTACTTC
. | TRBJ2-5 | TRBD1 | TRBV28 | CASSISGTGAGETQYF | TGTGCCAGCAGTATCTCCGGGACAGGGGCGGGAGAGACCCAGTACTTC
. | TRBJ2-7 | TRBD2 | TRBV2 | CASSPRGSTSGSGHEQYF | TGTGCCAGCAGCCCCCGGGGGTCTACTAGCGGGAGCGGCCACGAGCAGTACTTC
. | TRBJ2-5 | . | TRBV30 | CAWKVRYQETQYF | TGTGCCTGGAAAGTACGGTACCAAGAGACCCAGTACTTC
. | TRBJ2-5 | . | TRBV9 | CASSARGRETQYF | TGTGCCAGCAGCGCCAGGGGAAGGGAGACCCAGTACTTC
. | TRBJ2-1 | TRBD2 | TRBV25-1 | CASSTGLAGEVEQFF | TGTGCCAGCAGCACGGGACTAGCGGGAGAGGTTGAGCAGTTCTTC
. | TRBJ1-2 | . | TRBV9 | CASSVAHGANYGYTF | TGTGCCAGCAGCGTAGCCCACGGAGCTAACTATGGCTACACCTTC
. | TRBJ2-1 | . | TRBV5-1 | CASSLTGISYNEQFF | TGCGCCAGCAGCCTTACAGGGATCTCCTACAATGAGCAGTTCTTC
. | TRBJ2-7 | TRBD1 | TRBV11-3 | CASSLELGQGYEQYF | TGTGCCAGCAGCTTAGAACTGGGACAGGGATACGAGCAGTACTTC
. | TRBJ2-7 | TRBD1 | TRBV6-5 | CASSYGGQGAYEQYF | TGTGCCAGCAGTTACGGGGGACAGGGGGCCTACGAGCAGTACTTC
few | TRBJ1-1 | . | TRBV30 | CAWRPRGTEAFF | TGTGCCTGGAGGCCAAGAGGTACTGAAGCTTTCTTT
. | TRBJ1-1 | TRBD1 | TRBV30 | CAWSGGQGGTEAFF | TGTGCCTGGAGTGGGGGACAGGGGGGCACTGAAGCTTTCTTT
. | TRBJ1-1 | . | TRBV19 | CASSMGGNTEAFF | TGTGCCAGTAGTATGGGCGGAAACACTGAAGCTTTCTTT
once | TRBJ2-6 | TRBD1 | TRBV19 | CASSDRGQYGANVLTF | TGTGCCAGTAGTGATAGGGGACAGTACGGGGCCAACGTCCTGACTTTC
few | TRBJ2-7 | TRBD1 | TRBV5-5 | CASSRDRGSHEQYF | TGTGCCAGCAGCCGAGACAGGGGGTCCCACGAGCAGTACTTC
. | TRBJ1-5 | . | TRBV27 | CASAGTSNQPQHF | TGTGCCAGCGCAGGGACGAGCAATCAGCCCCAGCATTTT
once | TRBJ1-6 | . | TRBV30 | CAWRTDNSPLHF | TGTGCCTGGCGGACTGACAATTCACCCCTCCACTTT
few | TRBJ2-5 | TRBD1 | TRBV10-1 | CASSESGTGQETQYF | TGCGCCAGCAGTGAGTCCGGGACAGGTCAAGAGACCCAGTACTTC
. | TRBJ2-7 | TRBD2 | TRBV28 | CASSVAGPAYEQYF | TGTGCCAGCAGTGTAGCGGGACCTGCTTACGAGCAGTACTTC
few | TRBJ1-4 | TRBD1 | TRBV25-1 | CASNPGQGNEKLFF | TGTGCCAGCAATCCGGGACAGGGGAACGAAAAACTGTTTTTT
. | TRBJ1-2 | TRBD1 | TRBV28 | CASRPGQGRVIF | TGTGCCAGCAGGCCGGGACAGGGGCGAGTGATCTTC
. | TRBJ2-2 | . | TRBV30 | CAWLKQGFNTGELFF | TGTGCCTGGTTGAAACAGGGTTTTAACACCGGGGAGCTGTTTTTT
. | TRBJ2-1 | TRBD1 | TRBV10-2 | CATRDSFNNEQFF | TGCGCCACCAGGGACAGTTTTAACAATGAGCAGTTCTTC
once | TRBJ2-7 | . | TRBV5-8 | CASSFRVGEQYF | TGTGCCAGCAGCTTCAGGGTTGGGGAGCAGTACTTC
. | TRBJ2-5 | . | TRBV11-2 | CASSLVSVRETQYF | TGTGCCAGCAGCTTAGTGAGCGTTCGGGAGACCCAGTACTTC
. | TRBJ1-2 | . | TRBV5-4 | CASSYAREPYGYTF | TGTGCCAGCAGCTACGCTAGGGAACCCTATGGCTACACCTTC
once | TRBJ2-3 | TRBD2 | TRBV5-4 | CASSLRGGLDTQYF | TGTGCCAGCAGCTTGCGGGGGGGTCTAGATACGCAGTATTTT
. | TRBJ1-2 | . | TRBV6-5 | CAGSRDKSRGYTF | TGTGCCGGCAGTCGGGACAAATCTCGTGGCTACACCTTC
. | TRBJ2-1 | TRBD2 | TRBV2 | CASTVAGGYNEQFF | TGTGCCAGCACGGTGGCGGGAGGGTACAATGAGCAGTTCTTC
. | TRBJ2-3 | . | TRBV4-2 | CASSRPGSTDTQYF | TGTGCCAGCAGCCGACCCGGGTCCACAGATACGCAGTATTTT